This T cell receptor (beta chain) originates from a study of cytomegalovirus exposure and HLA in healthy donors. General study points: Clusters of TCRs from the first cohort tended to co-occur in the roughly 120 validation repertoires (as a later analysis found).

The trim removed 5 bases at V and 9 bases at J, leaving 9 bases unmatched. Germline V CDR1 and CDR2: MDHEN, SYDVKM. The CDR3 length is 16 residues. TCRdb's copy holds only in-frame clones and misses some; the assay was immunoSEQ multiplex PCR. The sample yields about 200,000 clones, around nine tenths seen once. As for this clone: What it binds is not known.

The clonotype originates from a woman younger than 35 in good health and CMV-seronegative. The sample taken for sequencing was PBMCs. The chain joins TRBV28 to TRBJ2-1; TRBD2 matches 14 bases. The CDR3 is CASSPRLAGGTIEQFF. CDR3 nucleotides: TGTGCCAGCAGTCCAAGACTAGCGGGAGGGACTATTGAGCAGTTCTTC.